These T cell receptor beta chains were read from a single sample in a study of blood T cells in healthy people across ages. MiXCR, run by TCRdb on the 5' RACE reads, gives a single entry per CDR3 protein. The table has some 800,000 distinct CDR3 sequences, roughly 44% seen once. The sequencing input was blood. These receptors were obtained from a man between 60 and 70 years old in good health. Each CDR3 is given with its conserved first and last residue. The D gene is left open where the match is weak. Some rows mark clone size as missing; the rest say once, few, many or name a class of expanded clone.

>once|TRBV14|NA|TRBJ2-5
CASSQGLAPNEETQYF
TGTGCCAGCAGCCAAGGTCTTGCACCGAACGAAGAGACCCAGTACTTC
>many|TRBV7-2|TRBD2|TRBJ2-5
CASSQSLAGGQETQYF
TGTGCCAGCAGTCAATCACTAGCGGGGGGACAAGAGACCCAGTACTTC
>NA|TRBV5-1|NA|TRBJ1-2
CASSLRGRNYGYTF
TGCGCCAGCAGCTTGAGGGGCAGAAACTATGGCTACACCTTC
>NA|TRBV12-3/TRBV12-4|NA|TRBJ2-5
CASSQPPWETQYF
TGTGCCAGCAGCCAACCGCCATGGGAGACCCAGTACTTC
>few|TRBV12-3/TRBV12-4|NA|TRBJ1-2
CASSPGGRGMYTF
TGTGCCAGCAGTCCCGGGGGCCGTGGGATGTACACCTTC
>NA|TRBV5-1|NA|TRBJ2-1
CASSKVQDSSYNEQFF
TGCGCCAGCAGCAAAGTACAGGACAGCTCCTACAATGAGCAGTTCTTC
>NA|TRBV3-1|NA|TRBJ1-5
CASSQSQSGNQPQHF
TGTGCCAGCAGCCAAAGTCAGTCAGGCAATCAGCCCCAGCATTTT
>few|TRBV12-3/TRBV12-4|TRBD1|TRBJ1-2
CASIKTGRAYTF
TGTGCCAGCATTAAGACAGGGCGGGCCTACACCTTC
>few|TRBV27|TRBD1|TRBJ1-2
CASSLQGSDYGYTF
TGTGCCAGCAGTCTACAGGGGTCGGACTATGGCTACACCTTC
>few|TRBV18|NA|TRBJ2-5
CASSLLQGWGETQYF
TGTGCCAGCTCACTCCTGCAGGGATGGGGAGAGACCCAGTACTTC
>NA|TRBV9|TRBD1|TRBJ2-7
CASSEWDRGSEQYF
TGTGCCAGCAGCGAGTGGGACAGGGGCTCCGAGCAGTACTTC
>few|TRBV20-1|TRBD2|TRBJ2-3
CSAGVSGGLGDTQYF
TGCAGTGCTGGAGTTAGCGGGGGATTAGGAGATACGCAGTATTTT
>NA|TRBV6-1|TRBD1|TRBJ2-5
CASMDRDRAFETQYF
TGTGCCAGCATGGACCGGGACAGGGCGTTCGAGACCCAGTACTTC
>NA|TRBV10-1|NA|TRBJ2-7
CASKPLAGYNEQYF
TGCGCCAGCAAGCCCCTCGCCGGATACAATGAGCAGTACTTC
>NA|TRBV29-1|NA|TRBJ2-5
CSVDRGDKQYF
TGCAGCGTTGATAGAGGGGACAAGCAGTACTTC
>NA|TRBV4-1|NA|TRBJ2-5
CASSQDARGQETQYF
TGCGCCAGCAGCCAAGATGCTCGGGGACAAGAGACCCAGTACTTC
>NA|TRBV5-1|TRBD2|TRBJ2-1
CASSSAGGGFNEQFF
TGCGCCAGCAGCTCTGCCGGGGGGGGCTTCAATGAGCAGTTCTTC
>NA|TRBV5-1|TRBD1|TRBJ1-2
CASSAGTVPANTF
TGCGCCAGCAGTGCCGGGACAGTCCCCGCCAACACCTTC
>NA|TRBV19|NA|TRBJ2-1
CASSLSPTSYEQFF
TGTGCCAGTAGTTTGAGCCCGACTAGTTATGAGCAGTTCTTC
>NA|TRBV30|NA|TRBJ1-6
CAWTGVNSPLHF
TGTGCCTGGACAGGGGTTAATTCACCCCTCCACTTT
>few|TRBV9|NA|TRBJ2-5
CASSVLAGQVKETQYF
TGTGCCAGCAGCGTACTCGCGGGCCAGGTAAAAGAGACCCAGTACTTC
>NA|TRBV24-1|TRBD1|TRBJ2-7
CATSDPTGANYEQYF
TGTGCCACCAGTGATCCGACAGGGGCCAACTACGAGCAGTACTTC
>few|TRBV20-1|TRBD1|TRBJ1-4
CSARDGTDPTNEKLFF
TGCAGTGCTAGAGATGGGACAGACCCAACTAATGAAAAACTGTTTTTT
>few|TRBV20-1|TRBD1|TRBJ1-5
CSARQGDNQPQHF
TGCAGTGCTAGACAGGGGGACAATCAGCCCCAGCATTTT
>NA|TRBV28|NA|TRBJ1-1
CASNWMMNTEAFF
TGTGCCAGCAACTGGATGATGAACACTGAAGCTTTCTTT
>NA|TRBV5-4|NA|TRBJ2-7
CASSLEGSFNYEQYF
TGTGCCAGCAGCTTGGAGGGTAGCTTTAACTACGAGCAGTACTTC
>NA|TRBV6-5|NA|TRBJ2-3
CASSYRAGGTDTQYF
TGTGCCAGCAGTTACAGGGCTGGGGGCACAGATACGCAGTATTTT
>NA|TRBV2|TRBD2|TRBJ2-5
CASSAGTSGGNQETQYF
TGTGCCAGCAGTGCGGGGACTAGCGGGGGGAACCAAGAGACCCAGTACTTC
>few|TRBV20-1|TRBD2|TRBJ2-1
CSAKKSGGPGNEQFF
TGCAGTGCGAAGAAAAGCGGGGGGCCAGGGAATGAGCAGTTCTTC
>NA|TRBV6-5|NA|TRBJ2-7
CASTVSGLSPGYEQYF
TGTGCCAGCACCGTATCCGGCCTTTCGCCGGGGTACGAGCAGTACTTC
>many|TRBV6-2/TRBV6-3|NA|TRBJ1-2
CASSSTVYGYTF
TGTGCCAGCAGTTCGACGGTCTATGGCTACACCTTC
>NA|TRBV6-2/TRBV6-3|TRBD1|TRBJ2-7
CASSNTGDSFEQYF
TGTGCCAGCAGCAATACAGGGGATTCTTTCGAGCAGTACTTC
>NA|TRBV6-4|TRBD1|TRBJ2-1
CASSVGQELYNEQFF
TGTGCCAGCAGTGTGGGACAGGAGCTCTACAATGAGCAGTTCTTC
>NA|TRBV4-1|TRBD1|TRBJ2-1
CASSQRDRGANEQFF
TGCGCCAGCAGCCAGAGGGACAGGGGAGCGAATGAGCAGTTCTTC
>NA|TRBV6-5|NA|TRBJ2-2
CASSYSLRPGELFF
TGTGCCAGCAGTTACTCCTTACGACCCGGGGAGCTGTTTTTT
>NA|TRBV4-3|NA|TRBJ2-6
CASSHEGAGANVLTF
TGCGCCAGCAGCCATGAAGGAGCTGGGGCCAACGTCCTGACTTTC
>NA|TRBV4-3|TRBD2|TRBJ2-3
CASSQFRLAGGRADTQYF
TGCGCCAGCAGCCAATTCCGACTAGCGGGGGGGCGGGCAGATACGCAGTATTTT
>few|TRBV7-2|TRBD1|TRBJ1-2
CASSLRDRGDGYTF
TGTGCCAGCAGCTTGAGGGACAGGGGGGACGGCTACACCTTC
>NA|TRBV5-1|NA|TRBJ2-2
CASSLIIGNTGELFF
TGCGCCAGCAGCTTGATTATCGGGAACACCGGGGAGCTGTTTTTT
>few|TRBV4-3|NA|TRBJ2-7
CASSPTYNLEYEQYF
TGCGCCAGCAGCCCTACATACAACCTCGAATACGAGCAGTACTTC
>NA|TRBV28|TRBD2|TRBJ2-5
CASSSAGLAKETQYF
TGTGCCAGCAGCTCCGCGGGACTAGCGAAGGAGACCCAGTACTTC
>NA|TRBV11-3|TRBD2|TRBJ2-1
CASSLARYSGGPHNEQFF
TGTGCCAGCAGCTTAGCCCGATATAGCGGGGGGCCACATAATGAGCAGTTCTTC
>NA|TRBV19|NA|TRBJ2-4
CASSPEPRVQYF
TGTGCCAGTAGTCCCGAACCCCGCGTGCAGTACTTC
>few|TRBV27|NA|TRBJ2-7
CASSFYWGYEQYF
TGTGCCAGCAGCTTTTACTGGGGCTACGAGCAGTACTTC
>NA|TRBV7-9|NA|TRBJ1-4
CASSSSARGGELFF
TGTGCCAGCAGCTCCTCCGCTAGGGGTGGTGAACTGTTTTTT
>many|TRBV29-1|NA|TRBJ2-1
CSVLEGSYNEQFF
TGCAGCGTTCTAGAGGGCTCCTACAATGAGCAGTTCTTC
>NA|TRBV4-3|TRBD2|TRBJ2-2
CASSQNLPGLENTGELFF
TGCGCCAGCAGCCAAAACTTACCGGGACTAGAGAACACCGGGGAGCTGTTTTTT
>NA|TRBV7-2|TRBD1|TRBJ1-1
CASSQWDRGDTEAFF
TGTGCCAGCAGCCAGTGGGACAGGGGGGACACTGAAGCTTTCTTT
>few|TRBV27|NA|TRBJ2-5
CASRVDRSSGILYF
TGTGCCAGCAGAGTAGACAGGAGCTCTGGTATTTTGTACTTC
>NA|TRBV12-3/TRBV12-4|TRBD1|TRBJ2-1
CASSLRTGFYNEQFF
TGTGCCAGCAGCCTCCGGACAGGATTTTACAATGAGCAGTTCTTC